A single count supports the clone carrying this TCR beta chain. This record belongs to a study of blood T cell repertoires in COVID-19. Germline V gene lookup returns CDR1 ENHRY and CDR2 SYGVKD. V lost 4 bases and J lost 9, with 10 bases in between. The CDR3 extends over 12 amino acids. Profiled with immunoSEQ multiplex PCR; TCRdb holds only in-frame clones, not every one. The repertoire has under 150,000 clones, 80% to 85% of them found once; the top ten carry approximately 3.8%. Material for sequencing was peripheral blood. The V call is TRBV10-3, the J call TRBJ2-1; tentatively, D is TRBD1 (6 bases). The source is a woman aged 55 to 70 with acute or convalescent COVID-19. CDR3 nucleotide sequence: TGTGCCATCAGTGGGGGGCCGGGTGAGCAGTTCTTC. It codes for CAISGGPGEQFF.